This T cell receptor (beta chain) derives from a study of T-cell reconstitution after alpha-beta-depleted transplantation in children. Study-level findings and limits: Diversity and T-cell counts at one year after transplant derived mostly from new T cells. Reports say that about two months after transplant, the alpha-beta T cells came out of several hundred graft clones that had expanded. Surviving recipient T cells and thymic progenitors produced the high day-60 TCRbeta diversity seen in some patients.

CDR3 length equals 15 residues. V was shortened by 4 bases and J by 3 bases, with 12 bases between the two germline ends. Germline V gene lookup returns CDR1 MDHEN and CDR2 SYDVKM. This clonotype has a handful of counts. What it binds is unknown. The authors prepared the TCRbeta library with unique molecular identifiers. TCRdb independently ran MiXCR on the PCR reads; one entry per CDR3 protein. The sample comprises some 350,000 distinct CDR3 sequences, roughly 17% of which are singletons, and roughly 40% rests with the top ten. Here the sequenced sample was PBMCs, mostly from graft donor cells, taken 360 days after TCRalphabeta/CD19-depleted stem cell transplant. The chain recombines TRBV28 with TRBJ2-2; D is unresolved. This receptor was taken from a male patient under 10 years old who had a stem cell transplant for acute lymphoblastic leukemia, so the T cells may come from the graft donor. CDR3 DNA: TGTGCCAGCAGTTCCATCCGGGCGGACACCGGGGAGCTGTTTTTT. Its translation: CASSSIRADTGELFF.